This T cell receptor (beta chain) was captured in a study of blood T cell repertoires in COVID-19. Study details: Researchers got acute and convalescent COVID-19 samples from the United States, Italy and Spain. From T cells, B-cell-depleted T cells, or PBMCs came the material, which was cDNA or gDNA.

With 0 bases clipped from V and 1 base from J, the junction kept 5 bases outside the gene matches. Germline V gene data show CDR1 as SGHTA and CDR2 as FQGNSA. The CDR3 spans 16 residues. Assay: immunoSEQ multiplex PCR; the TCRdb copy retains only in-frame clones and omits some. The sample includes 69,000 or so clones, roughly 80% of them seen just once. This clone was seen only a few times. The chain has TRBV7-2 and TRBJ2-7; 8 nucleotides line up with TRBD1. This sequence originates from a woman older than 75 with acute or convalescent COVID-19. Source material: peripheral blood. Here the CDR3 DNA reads TGTGCCAGCAGCTTAGCCACCCAGGGGGCATCCTACGAGCAGTACTTC. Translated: CASSLATQGASYEQYF.